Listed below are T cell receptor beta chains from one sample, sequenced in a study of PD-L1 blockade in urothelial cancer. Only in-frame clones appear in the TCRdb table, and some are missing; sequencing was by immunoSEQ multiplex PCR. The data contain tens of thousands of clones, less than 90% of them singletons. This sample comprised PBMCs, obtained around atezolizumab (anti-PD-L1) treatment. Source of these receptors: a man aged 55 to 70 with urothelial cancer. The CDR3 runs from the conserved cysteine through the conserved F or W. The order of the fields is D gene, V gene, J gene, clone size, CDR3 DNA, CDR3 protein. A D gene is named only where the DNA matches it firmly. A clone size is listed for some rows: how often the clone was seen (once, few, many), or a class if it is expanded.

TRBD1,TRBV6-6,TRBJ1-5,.,TGTGCCAGCAGTTACTCCAGACAGGGGGCCCAGCCCCAGCATTTT,CASSYSRQGAQPQHF
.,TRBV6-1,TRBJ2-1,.,TGTGCCAGCAGTGAAGATCGGGTCAGGGGATTGGAGCAGTTCTTC,CASSEDRVRGLEQFF
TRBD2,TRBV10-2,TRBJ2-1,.,TGCGCCAGCAGACTAGCGGGGAGCTCCTACAATGAGCAGTTCTTC,CASRLAGSSYNEQFF
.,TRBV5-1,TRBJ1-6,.,TGCGCCAGCAGGGATCGGGATTCGTATAATTCACCCCTCCACTTT,CASRDRDSYNSPLHF
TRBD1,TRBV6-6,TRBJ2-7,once,TGTGCCAGCAGTTATTCAACAGGGGTCTACGAGCAGTACTTC,CASSYSTGVYEQYF
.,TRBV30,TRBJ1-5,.,TGTGCCTGGAGTGTATCAGGCGGTAGCGGGGGGCAGCCCCAGCATTTT,CAWSVSGGSGGQPQHF
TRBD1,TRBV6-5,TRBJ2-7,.,TGTGCCAGCATCGACAGGGGACGTCAGCAGTACTTC,CASIDRGRQQYF
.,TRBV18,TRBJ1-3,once,TGTGCCAGCTCACCCCGGGGGAGCTCTGGAAACACCATATATTTT,CASSPRGSSGNTIYF
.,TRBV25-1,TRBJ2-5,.,TGTGCCAGCAGCCCTGCAGGGGGGCGGGAGACCCAGTACTTC,CASSPAGGRETQYF
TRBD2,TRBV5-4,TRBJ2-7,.,TGTGCCAGCAGCTTGGAACTAGCGGATACCTACGAGCAGTACTTC,CASSLELADTYEQYF
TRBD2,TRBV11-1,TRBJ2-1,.,TGTGCCAGCAGCCTTTCTAGCGGGGCCTACAATGAGCAGTTCTTC,CASSLSSGAYNEQFF
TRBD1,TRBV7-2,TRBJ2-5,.,TGTGCCAGCAGTCGGACAGGGTTGGAGACCCAGTACTTC,CASSRTGLETQYF
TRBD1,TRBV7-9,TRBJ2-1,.,TGTGCCAGCAGCTTAGGGACTGGACAGGGGGGCCTCAATGAGCAGTTCTTC,CASSLGTGQGGLNEQFF
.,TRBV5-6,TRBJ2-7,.,TGTGCCAGCAGCTTGTGGTGGGTCGGGTACGAGCAGTACTTC,CASSLWWVGYEQYF
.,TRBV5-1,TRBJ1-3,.,TGCGCCAGCAGCTTGGTTGGGGACTACGCTGGAAACACCATATATTTT,CASSLVGDYAGNTIYF
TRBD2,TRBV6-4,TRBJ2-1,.,TGTGCCAGCAGTGGACTAGCGGGGGACGAGCAGTTCTTC,CASSGLAGDEQFF
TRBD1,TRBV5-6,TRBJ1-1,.,TGTGCCAGCAGCGCCAACCGGGACAGGGTCTTAGCTTTCTTT,CASSANRDRVLAFF
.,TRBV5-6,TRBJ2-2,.,TGTGCCAGCAGCTTTACCGGGACTGCGAACACCGGGGAGCTGTTTTTT,CASSFTGTANTGELFF
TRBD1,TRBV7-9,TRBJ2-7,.,TGTGCCAGCAGCTTAGGGACAGGGTTAAGCGAGCAGTACTTC,CASSLGTGLSEQYF
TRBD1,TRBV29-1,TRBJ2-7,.,TGCAGCGTTTCGGGACAGGGGGCCTACGAGCAGTACTTC,CSVSGQGAYEQYF
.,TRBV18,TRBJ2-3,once,TGTGCCAGCTCACCACTCGGGAGCACAGATACGCAGTATTTT,CASSPLGSTDTQYF
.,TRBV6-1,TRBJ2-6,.,TGTGCCAGCAGCCACGAGGGATCCGGGGCCAACGTCCTGACTTTC,CASSHEGSGANVLTF
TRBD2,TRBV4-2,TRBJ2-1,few,TGTGCCAGCAGCCAAGAATTACTAGCGGGAGTTAGTAACAATGAGCAGTTCTTC,CASSQELLAGVSNNEQFF
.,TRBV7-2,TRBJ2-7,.,TGTGCCAGCAGCCCGCGGGCCGCCTACGAGCAGTACTTC,CASSPRAAYEQYF
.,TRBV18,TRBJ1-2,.,TGTGCCAGCTCACCGGACTCAAAAAACTATGGCTACACCTTC,CASSPDSKNYGYTF
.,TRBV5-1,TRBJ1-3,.,TGCGCCAGCAGCTTGGCAGGGGAGGGATACACCATATATTTT,CASSLAGEGYTIYF
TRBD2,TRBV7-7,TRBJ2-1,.,TGTGCTAGCAGCCCGGGACTAGCTTTCTATGAGCAGTTCTTC,CASSPGLAFYEQFF
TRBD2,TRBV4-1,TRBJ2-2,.,TGCGCCAGCAGCCAAGAGGCTAGCGGGACTCACACCGGGGAGCTGTTTTTT,CASSQEASGTHTGELFF
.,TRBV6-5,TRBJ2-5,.,TGTGCCAGCAGTTACGAGGAGGCAGGGACCCAGTACTTC,CASSYEEAGTQYF
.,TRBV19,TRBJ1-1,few,TGTGCCAGTAGTATACTTTTGCAGGGTACTGAAGCTTTCTTT,CASSILLQGTEAFF
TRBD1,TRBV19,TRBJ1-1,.,TGTGCCAGTAGTATTAGGGGGCAGGGGAACACTGAAGCTTTCTTT,CASSIRGQGNTEAFF
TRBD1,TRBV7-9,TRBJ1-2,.,TGTGCCAGCAGCGCAACCCGACAGGGACCGTCTGGCTACACCTTC,CASSATRQGPSGYTF
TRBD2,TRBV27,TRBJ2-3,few,TGTGCCAGCAGGGGGAGCGGGGGCCCCACAGATACGCAGTATTTT,CASRGSGGPTDTQYF
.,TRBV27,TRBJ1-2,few,TGTGCCAGCAGTTTCCGAAAAACGGGGGACAACTATGGCTACACCTTC,CASSFRKTGDNYGYTF
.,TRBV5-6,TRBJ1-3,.,TGTGCCAGCAGCTTTGGGGCAGACACCCAGACCATATATTTT,CASSFGADTQTIYF
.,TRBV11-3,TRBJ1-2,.,TGTGCCAGCAGCTTAGATTCAGGGAGGGATGGCTACACCTTC,CASSLDSGRDGYTF
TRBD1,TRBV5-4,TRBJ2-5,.,TGTGCCAGCAGCCAAACCGACAGGGGGCGTGCGGAGACCCAGTACTTC,CASSQTDRGRAETQYF
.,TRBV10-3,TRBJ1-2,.,TGTGCCATCAGTGGCGACAGCTATGGCTACACCTTC,CAISGDSYGYTF
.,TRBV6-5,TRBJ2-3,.,TGTGCCAGCAAACCGACAGTCGTTGGCACAGATACGCAGTATTTT,CASKPTVVGTDTQYF
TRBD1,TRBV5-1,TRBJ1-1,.,TGCGCCAGCAGCTCTGGACAGGGGGCTACTGAAGCTTTCTTT,CASSSGQGATEAFF
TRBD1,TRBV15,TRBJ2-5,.,TGTGCCACCAGCAGAGGGGGACAGGGCCAAGGGGGCCAGTACTTC,CATSRGGQGQGGQYF
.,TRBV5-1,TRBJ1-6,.,TGCGCCAGCAGCTTGTCGACAGGTCGGACTTCACCCCTCCACTTT,CASSLSTGRTSPLHF
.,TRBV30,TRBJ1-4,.,TGTGCCTGGAGTGTACTAGGAAGTGAAAAACTGTTTTTT,CAWSVLGSEKLFF
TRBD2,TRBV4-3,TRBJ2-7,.,TGCGCCAGCAGCCAAGAAACAGCGGGGGGGCCTGGCGAGCAGTACTTC,CASSQETAGGPGEQYF